One and the same sample provided the 5 T cell receptor beta chains below, sequenced in a study of Ad26.COV2.S vaccination and SARS-CoV-2 variants. Data came from immunoSEQ multiplex PCR; TCRdb stores just in-frame clones and leaves some out. The table lists roughly 700,000 clones, around 92% of them singletons. Sample treatment: 15 to 20 received Ad26.COV2.S at low or high dose, single or two shots; 5 received placebo; per-sample allocation not given. It was on day 63 after the first vaccine or placebo injection that samples were taken. The starting material was peripheral blood, obtained in a trial of Ad26.COV2.S vaccine versus placebo. These TCRs come from a person between 18 and 65 years old who received the Ad26.COV2.S COVID-19 vaccine or a placebo.

J is TRBJ2-1 and V is TRBV6-5; 11 nucleotides align to TRBD2. The CDR3 runs 14 residues. The ends lost 7 bases at V and 6 bases at J; junction bases unmatched: 5. Germline CDR1 is MNHEY and CDR2 is SVGAGI. The CDR3 nucleotides are TGTGCCAGCATTAGCGGGGGGGCGCTCAATGAGCAGTTCTTC. Amino acid sequence: CASISGGALNEQFF.

In its sample, this clone was seen once. Here the CDR3 reads CAWSGGGSGNTIYF. The CDR3 region has the DNA TGTGCCTGGAGTGGGGGGGGCTCTGGAAACACCATATATTTT. The chain uses TRBV30 and TRBJ1-3; the D gene is possibly TRBD1 (5 bases). The CDR3 loop spans 14 amino acids. Germline CDR1 is GTSNPN and CDR2 is SVGIG (reference sequence). Between the trimmed V and J ends, which lost 1 base and 0 bases, there was a span of 7 bases.

The rearrangement joins TRBV30 to TRBJ2-2; D gene uncertain. Germline loops: CDR1 GTSNPN, CDR2 SVGIG (reference sequence). This CDR3 contains 14 residues. Trimming pared 0 bases from V and 4 bases from J, leaving 9 bases between. For the CDR3, the DNA is TGTGCCTGGAGTGTACGTGGGGTCACCGGGGAGCTGTTTTTT. Residues: CAWSVRGVTGELFF. Full variable domain (missing parts from reference TRBV30 and TRBJ2-2): SQTIHQWPATLVQPVGSPLSLECTVEGTSNPNLYWYRQAAGRGLQLLFYSVGIGQISSEVPQNLSASRPQDRQFILSSKKLLLSDSGFYLCAWSVRGVTGELFFGEGSRLTVL.

The V and J genes are TRBV27 and TRBJ2-1; D is possibly TRBD1 (6 bases). This CDR3 is 15 amino acids long. V was clipped by 9 bases and J by 2 bases, with 17 bases between them. CDR1 and CDR2 from the germline V gene are MNHEY and SMNVEV (reference sequence). The CDR3 nucleotides read TGTGCCAGTAGTGAGGGGGATGGGACCTACAATGAGCAGTTCTTC. Amino acids: CASSEGDGTYNEQFF.

The chain has TRBV7-2 and TRBJ1-5; TRBD1 is a possible D gene (5 bases). Trimming left V 5 bases short and J 2 bases short, with 13 bases between. The CDR3 runs 15 residues. CDR1 is SGHTA and CDR2 is FQGNSA in the germline V gene. CDR3 nucleotides: TGTGCCAGCAGCGCAGGGCCTGGGGGCAATCAGCCCCAGCATTTT. This sequence encodes CASSAGPGGNQPQHF.